This T cell receptor beta chain derives from a study of human T cells and chemical hapten exposure. The study's library attached unique molecular identifiers to single cDNA molecules. TCRdb analysed the RACE reads with MiXCR anew, one entry per CDR3 protein. The data contain roughly 86,000 distinct CDR3 sequences, 8% to 11% of them singletons. This clonotype was counted a few times. Its cognate antigen is unknown. Whole-study findings and limits: Relative to controls, expanded TCRs formed significantly more large CDR3 similarity clusters. With regard to DPC sensitization, TCRs above 1 in 1000 frequency did not change. Patch test score was positively correlated with the counts of TCRs that had expanded at PT1.

Indicated time point: patch test 1, 2 weeks after DPC sensitization. The treatment was: therapeutic diphenylcyclopropenone sensitization with weekly scalp DPC. V was clipped by 3 bases and J by 3 bases; unmatched bases: 4. CDR1 is KGHSH, CDR2 LQKENI, per germline. The CDR3 is 14 amino acids. The material was whole blood, obtained in connection with sensitization to the hapten diphenylcyclopropenone (DPC). The gene calls are TRBV18 and TRBJ1-2; 7 positions agree with TRBD1. The receptor comes from a man between 35 and 55 years old with alopecia areata. Some clones in this sample may be carry-over from other donors' samples. The CDR3 nucleotides are TGTGCCAGCTCACCCCAGGGGGAAGACTATGGCTACACCTTC. Its translation is CASSPQGEDYGYTF.